The 4 T cell receptor beta chains below all came from one sample that was sequenced in a study of post-analysis software for immune sequencing data (dated by TCRdb to the mid-2010s). Overall results and qualifications from the work: Patients showed significantly higher frequencies than controls for five TRBV segments, among them TRBV5-6, TRBV5-1 and TRBV20-1.

Libraries came from PCR. TCRdb names Illumina HiSeq 2500 as the instrument used. Unique molecular identifiers were incorporated into TCR beta cDNA libraries to reduce PCR and sequencing biases. TCRdb reworked the public reads: Q25 trimming with fastp, MiXCR clone assembly, productive beta chains retained. Each entry merges the rows of one CDR3 protein and shows their most common DNA and genes. The sample table contains fewer than 850,000 distinct CDR3 sequences; only one count was recorded for 25% to 30% of them. The top ten clones comprise roughly 0.57% of the sample. Their target antigens are unknown. Sequencing was carried out using blood. These receptors were taken from a girl aged 5-17 years with multiple sclerosis.

The chain employs TRBV29-1 and TRBJ2-1; D may correspond to TRBD1 or TRBD2 (5 bases each). Trimming took off 3 bases at V and 8 bases at J, with 23 bases between the two ends. This CDR3 comprises 16 residues. Germline V gene lookup returns CDR1 SQVTM and CDR2 ANQGSEA. The DNA of the CDR3 is TGCAGCGTTGAGTCTTCCGGGACGGGGTACTCGGATGAGCAGTTCTTC. Its translation is CSVESSGTGYSDEQFF.

The rearrangement links TRBV20-1 to TRBJ2-1; D ambiguous. Looked up from germline, CDR1 is DFQATT and CDR2 is SNEGSKA (reference sequence). There are 12 residues in the CDR3. CDR3 DNA sequence: TGCAGCCAACCAGCCGCTTACAATGAGCAGTTCTTC. It specifies CSQPAAYNEQFF.

The rearrangement uses TRBV2 and TRBJ1-1, with D uncertain. Germline loops: CDR1 SNHLY, CDR2 FYNNEI. The length of the CDR3 is 13 residues. V lost 3 bases and J 3 bases, leaving 8 bases between the germline ends. The CDR3 spells CASSEDRYTEAFF. In nucleotides, the CDR3 is TGTGCCAGCAGTGAGGACCGCTACACTGAAGCTTTCTTT.

This clonotype was detected a few times. The chain couples TRBV6-6 to TRBJ1-2, with D possibly TRBD1 on 6 matching bases. With 0 bases removed from V and 6 bases from J, the gap between germline ends came to 11 bases. The CDR3 runs 14 residues. Germline assignment: CDR1 MNHNY and CDR2 SVGAGI (reference sequence). CDR3 region: CASSYSTGKNGYTF. The CDR3 region has the DNA TGTGCCAGCAGTTACTCAACAGGGAAGAATGGCTACACCTTC.